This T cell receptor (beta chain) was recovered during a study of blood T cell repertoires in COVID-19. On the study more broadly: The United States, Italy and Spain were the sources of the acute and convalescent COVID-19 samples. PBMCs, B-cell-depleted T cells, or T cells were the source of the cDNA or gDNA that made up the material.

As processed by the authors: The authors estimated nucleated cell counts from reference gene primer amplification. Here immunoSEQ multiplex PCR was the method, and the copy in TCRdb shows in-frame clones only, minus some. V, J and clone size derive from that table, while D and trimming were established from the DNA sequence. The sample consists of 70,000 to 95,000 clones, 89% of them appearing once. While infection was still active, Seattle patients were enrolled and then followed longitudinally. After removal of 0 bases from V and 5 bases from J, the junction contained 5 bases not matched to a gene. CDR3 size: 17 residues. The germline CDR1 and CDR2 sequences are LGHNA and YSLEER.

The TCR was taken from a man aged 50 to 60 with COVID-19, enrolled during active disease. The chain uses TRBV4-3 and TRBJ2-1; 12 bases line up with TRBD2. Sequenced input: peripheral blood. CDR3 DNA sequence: TGCGCCAGCAGCCAAGAGGCTAGCGGGGGGGCAAACAATGAGCAGTTCTTC. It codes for CASSQEASGGANNEQFF.